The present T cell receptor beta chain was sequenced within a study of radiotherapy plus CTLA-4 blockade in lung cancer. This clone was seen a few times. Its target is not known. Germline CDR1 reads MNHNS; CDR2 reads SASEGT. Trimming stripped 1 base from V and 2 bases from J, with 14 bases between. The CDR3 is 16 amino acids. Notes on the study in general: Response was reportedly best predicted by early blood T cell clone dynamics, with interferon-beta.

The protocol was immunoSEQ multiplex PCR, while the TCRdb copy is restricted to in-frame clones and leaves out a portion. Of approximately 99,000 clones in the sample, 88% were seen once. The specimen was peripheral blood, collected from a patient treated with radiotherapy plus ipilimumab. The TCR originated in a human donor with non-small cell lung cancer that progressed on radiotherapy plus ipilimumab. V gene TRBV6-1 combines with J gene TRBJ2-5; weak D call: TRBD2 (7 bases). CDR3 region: CASSEETGTIQETQYF. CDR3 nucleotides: TGTGCCAGCAGTGAAGAAACAGGGACTATACAAGAGACCCAGTACTTC.